This TCR beta chain was captured by sequencing in a study of T cell responses to AZD1222 COVID-19 vaccine. Sequencing used immunoSEQ multiplex PCR; TCRdb keeps in-frame clones, though not all of them. Of about 150,000 clones in the sample, roughly 87% are singletons; the top ten hold about 2.8%. Trimming took off 3 bases at V and 1 base at J, with 8 bases between the two ends. Germline assignment: CDR1 MNHEY and CDR2 SVGEGT. The CDR3 is made up of 14 amino acids. The sample consisted of peripheral blood, taken on day 0 of AZD1222 vaccination. This clonotype was sampled from an adult in good health. This chain uses TRBV6-2 or TRBV6-3 with TRBJ2-3; D is perhaps TRBD1 or TRBD2 (5 bases each). As DNA, the CDR3 is TGTGCCAGCAGTTATGTGGGGGGCACAGATACGCAGTATTTT. It is translated as CASSYVGGTDTQYF.